This T cell receptor beta chain was found in a study of blood T cell repertoires in COVID-19. TCRdb's table, derived via immunoSEQ multiplex PCR, lists solely in-frame clones and lacks some. The sample yields 95,000 to 100,000 clones, 75% to 90% seen once. Sequenced: peripheral blood. The TCR originated in a man older than 75 with acute or convalescent COVID-19.

This CDR3 is CASSPGTGLTGELFF. CDR3 nucleotides: TGTGCCAGCAGCCCGGGGACAGGGCTAACCGGGGAGCTGTTTTTT. The chain employs TRBV7-6 and TRBJ2-2, with 9 bases that match TRBD1. The germline V gene has CDR1 SGHVS and CDR2 FNYEAQ. The CDR3 sequence is 15 residues long. V was pared by 5 bases and J by 5 bases, with 6 bases of the junction left unmatched.